The clone carrying this TCR beta chain has just a few counts. Per the germline V gene, CDR1 is SGHTA and CDR2 is FQGNSA. V was cut by 10 bases and J by 1 base, with 21 bases left in between. This CDR3 comprises 16 residues. The data were obtained in a study of response to subunit inactivated influenza vaccine. TCRdb processed the RT-PCR reads anew with MiXCR; each CDR3 protein has one entry. The sample has about 570,000 distinct CDR3 sequences; 11% are singletons. The same data also contributed to another study, on T cells expressing NK-cell markers. That source reports: With UMIs, 5'RACE template switching was used to make TCR beta cDNA.

This sequence was found in a man in his fifties or sixties who received an inactivated influenza vaccine. The gene calls are TRBV7-2 and TRBJ2-3, with a tentative D call TRBD1 (5 bases). Specimen: PBMCs from blood, collected on the day of vaccination. The CDR3: CATTRSVGVRTDTQYF. In DNA form, the CDR3 reads TGTGCCACCACCCGTTCGGTAGGGGTGCGCACAGATACGCAGTATTTT.